This T cell receptor beta chain was recovered during a study of blood T cell repertoires in COVID-19. Study-wide context: From the United States, Italy and Spain came samples of acute and convalescent COVID-19. From T cells, B-cell-depleted T cells, or PBMCs came the material, which was cDNA or gDNA.

This clone was seen at least ten times. Original processing methods: Reference gene primers were amplified, and this amplification served to estimate nucleated cell counts. Data came from immunoSEQ multiplex PCR; TCRdb stores just in-frame clones and leaves some out. That table gives V, J and clone size, and the DNA gave D and trimming. This sample has fewer than 120,000 clones; less than 75% occur once, and the top ten carry less than 10%. Germline trimming cut 1 base from V and 6 bases from J; bases unmatched to any gene: 8. There are 15 residues in the CDR3. Germline V gives CDR1 GTSNPN, CDR2 SVGIG (reference sequence).

The genes are TRBV30 and TRBJ1-1; 10 bases map to TRBD1. The sample consisted of peripheral blood. This TCR was recovered from a woman between 55 and 75 years old with acute or convalescent COVID-19. CDR3 sequence (DNA): TGTGCCTGGAGTGCCAGACAGGGGGCGAGTTCTGAAGCTTTCTTT. This gives the protein CAWSARQGASSEAFF.